This T cell receptor beta chain derives from a study of cytomegalovirus exposure and HLA in healthy donors. This clone came up once. Antigen specificity is unknown. CDR3 length equals 13 residues. The V gene's germline CDR1 is SQVTM and CDR2 ANQGSEA. V shed 7 bases and J 7 bases; nucleotides not matched to a gene: 5. The PCR used 60 Vbeta and 13 Jbeta primers. This table comes from immunoSEQ multiplex PCR, and its TCRdb copy is limited to in-frame clones, with some not included. Of about 140,000 clones listed, 60% to 85% are singletons. General study results and limits: According to an earlier analysis, most TCR beta V segments yielded productive rearrangements about 90% or about 30% of the time. CMV serostatus was the only immune exposure information that was available.

The source is a man in his late teens or twenties in good health and CMV-seronegative. The sample consisted of PBMCs. J is TRBJ2-1 and V is TRBV29-1; 12 bases align to TRBD1. The CDR3 here is CSAGQGAGNEQFF. CDR3 DNA sequence: TGCAGCGCGGGACAGGGGGCCGGGAATGAGCAGTTCTTC.